A selection of T cell receptor beta chains follows, all from one sample in a study of shared clonotypes between healthy human individuals. Measured with immunoSEQ multiplex PCR; TCRdb has only the in-frame clones, and not every one. The sample lists about 2 million clones; over 85% were seen once. Sequenced: naive CD4+ T cells sorted from blood. The receptors come from a man aged 18 to 35 in good health. CDR3s include the opening cysteine and the closing phenylalanine or tryptophan. Fields, in order: V gene, D gene, J gene, clone size, CDR3 DNA, CDR3 protein. The D gene is left open where the match is weak. Size values are once, few and many counts, or a class for expanded clones, and some rows have none.

v_call: TRBV5-1
d_call: TRBD2
j_call: TRBJ2-1
clone_size: NA
cdr3_nt: TGCGCCAGCAGCGCGGGACTAGCGGTCAATGAGCAGTTCTTC
cdr3_aa: CASSAGLAVNEQFF

v_call: TRBV5-6
d_call: NA
j_call: TRBJ2-6
clone_size: NA
cdr3_nt: TGTGCCAGCACCCTAACTAGCTCTGGGGCCAACGTCCTGACTTTC
cdr3_aa: CASTLTSSGANVLTF

v_call: TRBV4-1
d_call: TRBD2
j_call: TRBJ2-2
clone_size: NA
cdr3_nt: TGCGCCAGCAGCCAACGAACCCCGGGACTAGCGGGAGTTGACCGGGAGCTGTTTTTT
cdr3_aa: CASSQRTPGLAGVDRELFF

v_call: TRBV6-1
d_call: NA
j_call: TRBJ1-3
clone_size: NA
cdr3_nt: TGTGCCAGCTCCGGACAGTCGGGATCTGGAAACACCATATATTTT
cdr3_aa: CASSGQSGSGNTIYF

v_call: TRBV28
d_call: NA
j_call: TRBJ2-6
clone_size: NA
cdr3_nt: TGTGCCAGCAGAAGTGGGGCCAACGTCCTGACTTTC
cdr3_aa: CASRSGANVLTF

v_call: TRBV14
d_call: NA
j_call: TRBJ2-7
clone_size: NA
cdr3_nt: TGTGCCAGCAGCCAAGATCCGGGGTACGAGCAGTACTTC
cdr3_aa: CASSQDPGYEQYF

v_call: TRBV30
d_call: NA
j_call: TRBJ1-2
clone_size: NA
cdr3_nt: TGTGCCTGGAGTGGGGACGTTGGCTACACCTTC
cdr3_aa: CAWSGDVGYTF

v_call: TRBV7-9
d_call: TRBD1
j_call: TRBJ1-2
clone_size: NA
cdr3_nt: TGTGCCAGCAGCTCGGGACAGTCTAACTATGGCTACACCTTC
cdr3_aa: CASSSGQSNYGYTF

v_call: TRBV2
d_call: TRBD1
j_call: TRBJ2-2
clone_size: NA
cdr3_nt: TGTGCCAGCACTACAGGGGGAAGGAGTGCCGGGGAGCTGTTTTTT
cdr3_aa: CASTTGGRSAGELFF

v_call: TRBV7-8
d_call: NA
j_call: TRBJ2-7
clone_size: NA
cdr3_nt: TGTGCCAGCAGCTCTCGGGACGGGAGCGCCTACGAGCAGTACTTC
cdr3_aa: CASSSRDGSAYEQYF

v_call: TRBV13
d_call: TRBD1
j_call: TRBJ2-5
clone_size: NA
cdr3_nt: TGTGCCAGCAGCCCAAGGACAGGGTCCGTATCTGTGACCCAGTACTTC
cdr3_aa: CASSPRTGSVSVTQYF

v_call: TRBV10-2
d_call: TRBD2
j_call: TRBJ2-3
clone_size: once
cdr3_nt: TGCGCCAGCAGTCCTAGCGGGGGGGCCTCAGATACGCAGTATTTT
cdr3_aa: CASSPSGGASDTQYF

v_call: TRBV7-9
d_call: NA
j_call: TRBJ1-1
clone_size: NA
cdr3_nt: TGTGCCAGCAGCTTGCGGCGTCAAGGCGAGAACACTGAAGCTTTCTTT
cdr3_aa: CASSLRRQGENTEAFF

v_call: TRBV2
d_call: NA
j_call: TRBJ2-3
clone_size: NA
cdr3_nt: TGTGCCAGCAGAAAGGATGGCACAGATACGCAGTATTTT
cdr3_aa: CASRKDGTDTQYF

v_call: TRBV5-6
d_call: NA
j_call: TRBJ1-6
clone_size: once
cdr3_nt: TGTGCCAGCAGCGCGACAGGCTACTCCTATAATTCACCCCTCCACTTT
cdr3_aa: CASSATGYSYNSPLHF

v_call: TRBV2
d_call: TRBD1
j_call: TRBJ2-5
clone_size: NA
cdr3_nt: TGTGCCACCTGGGACAGGGCGTACGTGACCCAGTACTTC
cdr3_aa: CATWDRAYVTQYF

v_call: TRBV11-3
d_call: NA
j_call: TRBJ2-1
clone_size: NA
cdr3_nt: TGTGCCAGCAGCCCGGGGGAGATCAATGAGCAGTTCTTC
cdr3_aa: CASSPGEINEQFF

v_call: TRBV29-1
d_call: TRBD2
j_call: TRBJ2-5
clone_size: NA
cdr3_nt: TGCAGCGTTGAAGATAGGACTAGAGCTCAAGAGACCCAGTACTTC
cdr3_aa: CSVEDRTRAQETQYF

v_call: TRBV19
d_call: TRBD2
j_call: TRBJ2-2
clone_size: NA
cdr3_nt: TGTGCCAGTAGCCTGCCGGGACTAGCCGCCGGGGAGCTGTTTTTT
cdr3_aa: CASSLPGLAAGELFF

v_call: TRBV6-1
d_call: TRBD1
j_call: TRBJ1-5
clone_size: NA
cdr3_nt: TGTGCCAGCAGTGAAAACACAGGGGGTATGCAGCCCCAGCATTTT
cdr3_aa: CASSENTGGMQPQHF

v_call: TRBV9
d_call: NA
j_call: TRBJ2-5
clone_size: NA
cdr3_nt: TGTGCCAGCAGCGGAGGCTGGGGTGTGGAGACCCAGTACTTC
cdr3_aa: CASSGGWGVETQYF

v_call: TRBV21-1
d_call: NA
j_call: TRBJ2-5
clone_size: NA
cdr3_nt: TGTGCCAGCAACCTACAGGGCCCGGAGACCCAGTACTTC
cdr3_aa: CASNLQGPETQYF

v_call: TRBV27
d_call: TRBD1
j_call: TRBJ2-7
clone_size: NA
cdr3_nt: TGTGCCAGCAGCTACAGGGGAAGTAGCGCCTACGAGCAGTACTTC
cdr3_aa: CASSYRGSSAYEQYF

v_call: TRBV6-5
d_call: NA
j_call: TRBJ2-3
clone_size: once
cdr3_nt: TGTGCCAGCAGTTCGCGGGAAAGGAATACGCAGTATTTT
cdr3_aa: CASSSRERNTQYF

v_call: TRBV19
d_call: NA
j_call: TRBJ2-3
clone_size: NA
cdr3_nt: TGTGCCAGTAGTATATTGATCACAGATACGCAGTATTTT
cdr3_aa: CASSILITDTQYF

v_call: TRBV11-2
d_call: NA
j_call: TRBJ1-1
clone_size: NA
cdr3_nt: TGTGCCAGCAGCCCCACATCGAAACGGACTGAAGCTTTCTTT
cdr3_aa: CASSPTSKRTEAFF

v_call: TRBV6-1
d_call: TRBD1
j_call: TRBJ2-7
clone_size: NA
cdr3_nt: TGTGCCAGCACCATCGGGGACAGGGTAGCCGAGCAGTACTTC
cdr3_aa: CASTIGDRVAEQYF

v_call: TRBV2
d_call: TRBD1
j_call: TRBJ1-5
clone_size: NA
cdr3_nt: TGTGCCAGCAGTGGGACAGGGGAACAGCCCCAGCATTTT
cdr3_aa: CASSGTGEQPQHF

v_call: TRBV7-9
d_call: NA
j_call: TRBJ1-1
clone_size: once
cdr3_nt: TGTGCCAGCAGCTTGGTGACAGACACTGAAGCTTTCTTT
cdr3_aa: CASSLVTDTEAFF

v_call: TRBV7-9
d_call: NA
j_call: TRBJ1-6
clone_size: NA
cdr3_nt: TGTGCCAGCAGCTCACCTCCCGGGCCGAAATATAATTCACCCCTCCACTTT
cdr3_aa: CASSSPPGPKYNSPLHF

v_call: TRBV2
d_call: TRBD1
j_call: TRBJ2-2
clone_size: NA
cdr3_nt: TGTGCCGGCACAGGGGATACGGGCACCGGGGAGCTGTTTTTT
cdr3_aa: CAGTGDTGTGELFF

v_call: TRBV7-8
d_call: NA
j_call: TRBJ1-2
clone_size: NA
cdr3_nt: TGTGCCAGCAGCTTAGGAGGCGGGAACTATGGCTACACCTTC
cdr3_aa: CASSLGGGNYGYTF

v_call: TRBV6-6
d_call: NA
j_call: TRBJ1-3
clone_size: NA
cdr3_nt: TGTGCCAGCAGTTACTCGGAACAGGGTGCGGGCACCATATATTTT
cdr3_aa: CASSYSEQGAGTIYF

v_call: TRBV28
d_call: TRBD2
j_call: TRBJ2-3
clone_size: NA
cdr3_nt: TGTGCCAGCAGTTTTAATCGGGGGGTGGTAGAAGATACGCAGTATTTT
cdr3_aa: CASSFNRGVVEDTQYF

v_call: TRBV7-6
d_call: TRBD1
j_call: TRBJ2-2
clone_size: NA
cdr3_nt: TGTGCCAGCAGCCCCGCCGGGACAGCCCTCGACACCGGGGAGCTGTTTTTT
cdr3_aa: CASSPAGTALDTGELFF

v_call: TRBV18
d_call: NA
j_call: TRBJ1-1
clone_size: NA
cdr3_nt: TGTGCCAGCTCACTTAACGCGAACACTGAAGCTTTCTTT
cdr3_aa: CASSLNANTEAFF

v_call: TRBV7-2
d_call: NA
j_call: TRBJ2-7
clone_size: NA
cdr3_nt: TGTGCCAGCAGCTTAGTCCAGCAGTACGAGCAGTACTTC
cdr3_aa: CASSLVQQYEQYF

v_call: TRBV5-1
d_call: NA
j_call: TRBJ2-2
clone_size: NA
cdr3_nt: TGCGCCAGCAGTGACAGGCTCGCGAACACCGGGGAGCTGTTTTTT
cdr3_aa: CASSDRLANTGELFF

v_call: TRBV28
d_call: TRBD1
j_call: TRBJ2-5
clone_size: NA
cdr3_nt: TGTGCCAGCAGCCCAGACAGGGGGCATAGGAAGACCCAGTACTTC
cdr3_aa: CASSPDRGHRKTQYF

v_call: TRBV11-2
d_call: NA
j_call: TRBJ2-3
clone_size: NA
cdr3_nt: TGTGCCAGCCAGACACCCTCTAGCACAGATACGCAGTATTTT
cdr3_aa: CASQTPSSTDTQYF

v_call: TRBV5-6
d_call: NA
j_call: TRBJ2-1
clone_size: NA
cdr3_nt: TGTGCCAGCAGCTTGGCGAGCGGTGAGCAGTTCTTC
cdr3_aa: CASSLASGEQFF

v_call: TRBV2
d_call: TRBD1
j_call: TRBJ1-6
clone_size: NA
cdr3_nt: TGTGCCAGCAGGGAGACAGGGGCTTTCTCACCCCTCCACTTT
cdr3_aa: CASRETGAFSPLHF

v_call: TRBV6-4
d_call: NA
j_call: TRBJ1-1
clone_size: NA
cdr3_nt: TGTGCCAGCAGTCAACAGGCGCTCCCTTACACTGAAGCTTTCTTT
cdr3_aa: CASSQQALPYTEAFF

v_call: TRBV6-1
d_call: NA
j_call: TRBJ1-5
clone_size: NA
cdr3_nt: TGTGCCAGCAGTGGGGTAGGGGGAGTGGGCAATCAGCCCCAGCATTTT
cdr3_aa: CASSGVGGVGNQPQHF

v_call: TRBV7-3
d_call: NA
j_call: TRBJ2-4
clone_size: NA
cdr3_nt: TGTGCCAGCAGCGACCAGGGGGGTCGCGACATTCAGTACTTC
cdr3_aa: CASSDQGGRDIQYF

v_call: TRBV19
d_call: TRBD1
j_call: TRBJ2-5
clone_size: NA
cdr3_nt: TGTGCCAGTACTAAGACAGGGGAAGAGACCCAGTACTTC
cdr3_aa: CASTKTGEETQYF

v_call: TRBV6-1
d_call: TRBD2
j_call: TRBJ2-3
clone_size: NA
cdr3_nt: TGTGCCAGCAGTGAAGTCGGCGGGAGGCCAGATACGCAGTATTTT
cdr3_aa: CASSEVGGRPDTQYF

v_call: TRBV18
d_call: NA
j_call: TRBJ2-7
clone_size: once
cdr3_nt: TGTGCCAGCTCACCACTAATTAGTTCCTACGAGCAGTACTTC
cdr3_aa: CASSPLISSYEQYF

v_call: TRBV2
d_call: TRBD1
j_call: TRBJ2-7
clone_size: once
cdr3_nt: TGTGCCAGCTGCCGACAGGGTGGGTACGAGCAGTACTTC
cdr3_aa: CASCRQGGYEQYF

v_call: TRBV5-6
d_call: TRBD2
j_call: TRBJ2-7
clone_size: few
cdr3_nt: TGTGCCAGCAGGCTCCGCCTAGCGGGCTCCTACGAGCAGTACTTC
cdr3_aa: CASRLRLAGSYEQYF

v_call: TRBV7-2
d_call: NA
j_call: TRBJ2-7
clone_size: NA
cdr3_nt: TGTGCCAGCAGCTTAACCACAGGGAACCGGCACGAGCAGTACTTC
cdr3_aa: CASSLTTGNRHEQYF

v_call: TRBV28
d_call: TRBD1
j_call: TRBJ1-2
clone_size: NA
cdr3_nt: TGTGCCAGCAGTGGGTCGGACAGGGGAGGATATGGCTACACCTTC
cdr3_aa: CASSGSDRGGYGYTF

v_call: TRBV11-2
d_call: TRBD2
j_call: TRBJ2-7
clone_size: NA
cdr3_nt: TGTGCCAGCAGCCGTGGACTAGCGGGATCCTACGAGCAGTACTTC
cdr3_aa: CASSRGLAGSYEQYF

v_call: TRBV10-1
d_call: TRBD2
j_call: TRBJ2-1
clone_size: NA
cdr3_nt: TGCGCCAGCAGTGATTCCGAGACTAGCGGGAGCCGTAAGCCCCATGAGCAGTTCTTC
cdr3_aa: CASSDSETSGSRKPHEQFF

v_call: TRBV5-6
d_call: NA
j_call: TRBJ1-1
clone_size: NA
cdr3_nt: TGTGCCAGCAGCCTTCCGGGGTCAAACACTGAAGCTTTCTTT
cdr3_aa: CASSLPGSNTEAFF

v_call: TRBV28
d_call: TRBD2
j_call: TRBJ2-3
clone_size: NA
cdr3_nt: TGTGCCACCTTGGCGGGGGGGAGGGGTACAGATACGCAGTATTTT
cdr3_aa: CATLAGGRGTDTQYF

v_call: TRBV7-9
d_call: NA
j_call: TRBJ2-5
clone_size: NA
cdr3_nt: TGTGCCAGCAGCTTAGAAGGAGGGGACGCACAAGAGACCCAGTACTTC
cdr3_aa: CASSLEGGDAQETQYF

v_call: TRBV25-1
d_call: NA
j_call: TRBJ2-3
clone_size: NA
cdr3_nt: TGTGCCAGCAGTGAAAGAAGGGCAGTAACTAGCACAGATACGCAGTATTTT
cdr3_aa: CASSERRAVTSTDTQYF

v_call: TRBV5-1
d_call: NA
j_call: TRBJ1-2
clone_size: NA
cdr3_nt: TGCGCCAGCAGCCCGGACAGCGATTCCTATGGCTACACCTTC
cdr3_aa: CASSPDSDSYGYTF